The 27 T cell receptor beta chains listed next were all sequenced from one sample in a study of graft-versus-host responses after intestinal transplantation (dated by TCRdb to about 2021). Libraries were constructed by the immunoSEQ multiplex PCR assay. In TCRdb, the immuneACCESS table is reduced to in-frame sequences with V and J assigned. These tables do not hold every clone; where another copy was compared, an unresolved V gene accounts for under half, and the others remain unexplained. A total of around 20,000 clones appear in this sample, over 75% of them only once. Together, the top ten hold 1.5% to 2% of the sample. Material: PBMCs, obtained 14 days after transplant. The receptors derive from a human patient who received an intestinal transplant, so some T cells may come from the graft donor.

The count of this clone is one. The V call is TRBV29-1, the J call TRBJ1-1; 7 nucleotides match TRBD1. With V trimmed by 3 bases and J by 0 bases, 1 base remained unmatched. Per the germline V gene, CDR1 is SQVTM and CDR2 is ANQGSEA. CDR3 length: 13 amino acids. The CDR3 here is CSVDRGLNTEAFF. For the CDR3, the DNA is TGCAGCGTTGACAGGGGGTTGAACACTGAAGCTTTCTTT.

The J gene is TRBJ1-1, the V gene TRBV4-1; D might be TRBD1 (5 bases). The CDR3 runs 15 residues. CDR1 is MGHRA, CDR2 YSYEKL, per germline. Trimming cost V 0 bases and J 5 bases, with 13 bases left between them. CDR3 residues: CASSQDRGIATEAFF. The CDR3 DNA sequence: TGCGCCAGCAGCCAAGATCGGGGGATTGCGACTGAAGCTTTCTTT.

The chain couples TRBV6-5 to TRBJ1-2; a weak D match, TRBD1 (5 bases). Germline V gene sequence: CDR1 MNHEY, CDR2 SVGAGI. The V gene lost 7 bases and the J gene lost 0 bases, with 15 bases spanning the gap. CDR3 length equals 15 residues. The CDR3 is CASKAGPSSNYGYTF. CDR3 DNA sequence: TGTGCCAGCAAAGCAGGGCCCTCGTCTAACTATGGCTACACCTTC.

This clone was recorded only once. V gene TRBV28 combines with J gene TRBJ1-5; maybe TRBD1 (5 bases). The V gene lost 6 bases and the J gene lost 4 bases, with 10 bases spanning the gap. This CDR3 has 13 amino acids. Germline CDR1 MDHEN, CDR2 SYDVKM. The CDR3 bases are TGTGCCAGCAGCCACCAGGGAAATCAGCCCCAGCATTTT. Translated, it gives CASSHQGNQPQHF. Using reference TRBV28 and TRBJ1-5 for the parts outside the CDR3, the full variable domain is DVKVTQSSRYLVKRTGEKVFLECVQDMDHENMFWYRQDPGLGLRLIYFSYDVKMKEKGDIPEGYSVSREKKERFSLILESASTNQTSMYLCASSHQGNQPQHFGDGTRLSIL.

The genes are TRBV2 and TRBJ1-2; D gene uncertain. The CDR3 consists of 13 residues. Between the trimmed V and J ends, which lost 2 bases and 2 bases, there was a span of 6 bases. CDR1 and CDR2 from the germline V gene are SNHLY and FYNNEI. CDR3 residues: CASSETVNYGYTF. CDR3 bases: TGTGCCAGCAGTGAAACAGTCAACTATGGCTACACCTTC.

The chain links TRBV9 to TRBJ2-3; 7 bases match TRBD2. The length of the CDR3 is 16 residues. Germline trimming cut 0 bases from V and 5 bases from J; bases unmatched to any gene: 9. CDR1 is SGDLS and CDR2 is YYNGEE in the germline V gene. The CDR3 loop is CASSVGGTTLGDTQYF. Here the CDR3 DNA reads TGTGCCAGCAGCGTAGGGGGGACTACCTTAGGAGATACGCAGTATTTT.

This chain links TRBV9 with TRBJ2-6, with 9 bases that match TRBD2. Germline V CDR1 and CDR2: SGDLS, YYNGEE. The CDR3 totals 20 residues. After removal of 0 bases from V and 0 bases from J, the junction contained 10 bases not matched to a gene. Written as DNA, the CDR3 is TGTGCCAGCAGCGTAGGAGCGGGAGGCAGGGCGTCCTCTGGGGCCAACGTCCTGACTTTC. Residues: CASSVGAGGRASSGANVLTF.

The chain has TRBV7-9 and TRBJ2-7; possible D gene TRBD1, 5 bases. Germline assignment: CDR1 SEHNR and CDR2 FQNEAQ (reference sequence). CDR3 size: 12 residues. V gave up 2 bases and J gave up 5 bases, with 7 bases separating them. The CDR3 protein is CASSLSGNEQYF. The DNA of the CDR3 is TGTGCCAGCAGCTTATCAGGGAACGAGCAGTACTTC. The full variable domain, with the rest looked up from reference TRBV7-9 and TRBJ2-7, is DTGVSQNPRHKITKRGQNVTFRCDPISEHNRLYWYRQTLGQGPEFLTYFQNEAQLEKSRLLSDRFSAERPKGSFSTLEIQRTEQGDSAMYLCASSLSGNEQYFGPGTRLTVT.

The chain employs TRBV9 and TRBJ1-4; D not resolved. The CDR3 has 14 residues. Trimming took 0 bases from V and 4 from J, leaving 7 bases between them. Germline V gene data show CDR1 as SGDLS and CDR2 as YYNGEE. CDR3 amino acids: CASSVEAGNEKLFF. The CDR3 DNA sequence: TGTGCCAGCAGCGTAGAGGCGGGTAATGAAAAACTGTTTTTT.

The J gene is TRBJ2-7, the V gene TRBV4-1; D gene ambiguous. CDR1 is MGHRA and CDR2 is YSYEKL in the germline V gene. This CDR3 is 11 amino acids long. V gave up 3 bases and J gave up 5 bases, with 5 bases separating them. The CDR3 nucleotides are TGCGCCAGCAGCCAGGGGAACGAGCAGTACTTC. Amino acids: CASSQGNEQYF.

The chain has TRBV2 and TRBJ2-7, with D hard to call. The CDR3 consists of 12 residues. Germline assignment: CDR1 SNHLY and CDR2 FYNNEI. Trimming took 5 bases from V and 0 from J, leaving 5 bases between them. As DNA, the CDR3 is TGTGCCAGCAGTTACCTCTCCTACGAGCAGTACTTC. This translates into CASSYLSYEQYF.

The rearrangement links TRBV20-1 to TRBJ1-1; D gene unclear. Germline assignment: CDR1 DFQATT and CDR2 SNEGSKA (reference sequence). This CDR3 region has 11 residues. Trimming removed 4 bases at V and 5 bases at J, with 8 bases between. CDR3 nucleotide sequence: TGCAGTGCTACCTTGGGGACTGAAGCTTTCTTT. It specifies CSATLGTEAFF.

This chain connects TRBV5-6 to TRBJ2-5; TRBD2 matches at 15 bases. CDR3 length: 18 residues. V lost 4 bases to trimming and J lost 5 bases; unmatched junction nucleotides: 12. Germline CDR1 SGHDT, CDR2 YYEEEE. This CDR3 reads CASSGPGLAGGRRETQYF. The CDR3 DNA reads TGTGCCAGCAGCGGACCGGGACTAGCGGGAGGCCGGCGGGAGACCCAGTACTTC.

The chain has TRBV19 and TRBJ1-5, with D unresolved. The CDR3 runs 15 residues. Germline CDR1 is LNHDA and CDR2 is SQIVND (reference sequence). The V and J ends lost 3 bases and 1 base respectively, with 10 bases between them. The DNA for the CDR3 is TGTGCCAGTAGTATTAACACGAAAAGCAATCAGCCCCAGCATTTT. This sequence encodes CASSINTKSNQPQHF.

The CDR3 protein is CASSLLSGNTIYF. The CDR3 region has the DNA TGCGCCAGCAGCCTGCTATCTGGAAACACCATATATTTT. The genes are TRBV5-1 and TRBJ1-3; D not resolved. V was shortened by 4 bases and J by 1 base, with 6 bases between the two germline ends. This CDR3 contains 13 residues. Germline V CDR1 and CDR2: SGHRS, YFSETQ.

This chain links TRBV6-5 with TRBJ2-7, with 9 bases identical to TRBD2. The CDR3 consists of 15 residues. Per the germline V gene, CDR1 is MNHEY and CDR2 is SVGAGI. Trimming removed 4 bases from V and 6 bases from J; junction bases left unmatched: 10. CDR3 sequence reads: CASSLQSSGSLEQYF. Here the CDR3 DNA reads TGTGCCAGCAGTTTACAGAGTAGCGGGAGTCTCGAGCAGTACTTC.

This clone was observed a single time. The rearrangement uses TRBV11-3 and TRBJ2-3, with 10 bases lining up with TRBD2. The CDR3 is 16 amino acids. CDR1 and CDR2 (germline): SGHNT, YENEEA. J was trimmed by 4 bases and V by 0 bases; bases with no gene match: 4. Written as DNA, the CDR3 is TGTGCCAGCAGCTTAGAAGCTAGCGGGAGACCAGATACGCAGTATTTT. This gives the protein CASSLEASGRPDTQYF.

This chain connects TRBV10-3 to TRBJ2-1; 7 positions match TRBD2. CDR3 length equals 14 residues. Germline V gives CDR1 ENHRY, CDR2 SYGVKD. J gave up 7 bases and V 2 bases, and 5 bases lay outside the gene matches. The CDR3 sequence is CAISERGGGNEQFF. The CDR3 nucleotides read TGTGCCATCAGTGAGCGGGGCGGGGGAAATGAGCAGTTCTTC.

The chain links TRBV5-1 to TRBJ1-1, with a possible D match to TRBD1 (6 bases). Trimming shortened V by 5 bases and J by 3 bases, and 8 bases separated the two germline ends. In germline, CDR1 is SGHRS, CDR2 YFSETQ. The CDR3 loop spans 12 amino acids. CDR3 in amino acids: CASRGGYTEAFF. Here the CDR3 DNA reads TGCGCCAGCAGGGGGGGCTACACTGAAGCTTTCTTT.

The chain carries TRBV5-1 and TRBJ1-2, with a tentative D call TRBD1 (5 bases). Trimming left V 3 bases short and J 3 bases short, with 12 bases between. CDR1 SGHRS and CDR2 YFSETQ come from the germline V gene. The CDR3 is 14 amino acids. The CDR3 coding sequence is TGCGCCAGCAGCTCGCCTCGGGGCGACTATGGCTACACCTTC. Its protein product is CASSSPRGDYGYTF.

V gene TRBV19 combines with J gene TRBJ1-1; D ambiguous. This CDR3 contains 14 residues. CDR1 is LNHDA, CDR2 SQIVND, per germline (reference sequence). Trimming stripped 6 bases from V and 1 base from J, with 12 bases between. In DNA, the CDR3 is TGTGCCAGTAGCATACCATCTAAGAACACTGAAGCTTTCTTT. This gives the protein CASSIPSKNTEAFF.

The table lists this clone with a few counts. The CDR3 coding sequence is TGTGCCGGCTCCGACATATGGGACAGGGAGGGGAACACTGAAGCTTTCTTT. It encodes CAGSDIWDREGNTEAFF. V is TRBV28 and J is TRBJ1-1; 9 nucleotides match TRBD1. With 11 bases clipped from V and 1 base from J, the junction kept 17 bases outside the gene matches. Germline lookup yields CDR1 MDHEN and CDR2 SYDVKM. The CDR3 covers 17 residues.

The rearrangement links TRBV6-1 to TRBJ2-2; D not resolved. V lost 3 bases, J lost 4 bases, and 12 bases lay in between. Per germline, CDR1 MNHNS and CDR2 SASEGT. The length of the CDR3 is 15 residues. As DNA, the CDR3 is TGTGCCAGCAGTGATACAAATGCGGCCACCGGGGAGCTGTTTTTT. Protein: CASSDTNAATGELFF.

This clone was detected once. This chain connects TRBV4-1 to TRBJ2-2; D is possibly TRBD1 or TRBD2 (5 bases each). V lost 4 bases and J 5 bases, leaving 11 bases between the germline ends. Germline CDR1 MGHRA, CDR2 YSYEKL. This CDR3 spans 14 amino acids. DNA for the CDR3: TGCGCCAGCAGCCCTTGGGACGGTACCGGGGAGCTGTTTTTT. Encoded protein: CASSPWDGTGELFF.

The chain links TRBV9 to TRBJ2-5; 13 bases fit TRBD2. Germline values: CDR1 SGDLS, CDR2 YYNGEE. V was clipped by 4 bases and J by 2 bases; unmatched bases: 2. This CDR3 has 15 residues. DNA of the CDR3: TGTGCCAGCAGCCTGGGACTAGCGGGGCAAGAGACCCAGTACTTC. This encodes CASSLGLAGQETQYF.

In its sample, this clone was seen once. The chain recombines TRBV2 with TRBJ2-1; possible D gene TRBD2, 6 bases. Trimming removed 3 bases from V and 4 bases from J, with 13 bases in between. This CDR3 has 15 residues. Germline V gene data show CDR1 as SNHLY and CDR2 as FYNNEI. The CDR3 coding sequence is TGTGCCAGCAGTGACGGCGGGGAGGCTTACAATGAGCAGTTCTTC. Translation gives CASSDGGEAYNEQFF.

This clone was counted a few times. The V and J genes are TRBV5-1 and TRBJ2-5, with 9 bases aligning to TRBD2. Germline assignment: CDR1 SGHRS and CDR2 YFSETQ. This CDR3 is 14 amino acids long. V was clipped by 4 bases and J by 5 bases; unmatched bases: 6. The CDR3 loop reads CASSPWTSEETQYF. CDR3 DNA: TGCGCCAGCAGCCCATGGACTAGCGAGGAGACCCAGTACTTC.